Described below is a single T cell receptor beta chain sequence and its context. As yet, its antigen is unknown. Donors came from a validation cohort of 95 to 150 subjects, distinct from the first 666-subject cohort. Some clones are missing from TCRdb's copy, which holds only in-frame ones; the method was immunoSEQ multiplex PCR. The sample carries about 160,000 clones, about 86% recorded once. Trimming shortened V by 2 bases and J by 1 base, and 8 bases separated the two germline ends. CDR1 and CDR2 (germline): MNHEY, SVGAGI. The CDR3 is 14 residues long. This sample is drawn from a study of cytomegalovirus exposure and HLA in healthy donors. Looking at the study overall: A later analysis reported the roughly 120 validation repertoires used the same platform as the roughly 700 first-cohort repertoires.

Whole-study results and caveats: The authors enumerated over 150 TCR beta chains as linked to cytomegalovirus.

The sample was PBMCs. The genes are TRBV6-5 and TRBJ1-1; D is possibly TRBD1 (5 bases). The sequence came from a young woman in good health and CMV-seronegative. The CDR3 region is CASSYDSQNTEAFF. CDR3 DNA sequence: TGTGCCAGCAGTTACGACAGCCAGAACACTGAAGCTTTCTTT.